This T cell receptor (beta chain) was identified in a study of blood T cells in healthy people across ages (dated by TCRdb to between 2015 and 2016). Background on the whole study: Template switching captured roughly one uniquely barcoded TCR beta cDNA molecule per two T cells in model experiments. Using deep sequencing normalized with unique cDNA molecular identifiers, the study measured how TCR beta repertoire diversity changes with age. Four age groups were formed from the donors: young (average 16 years), middle-aged (approximately 41), aged (roughly 59) and long-lived (more than 75). Two additional independent replicas of 1 million unique cDNA reads from the same blood draw were analyzed for two donors (one aged 18 to 29 and one aged 80 or older).

Based on the germline V gene, the CDR1 and CDR2 sequences are KGHDR and SFDVKD. The CDR3 goes from the cysteine to the phenylalanine over 12 residues. The entry retains the CDR3 DNA only, 36 bases that are in frame from base 1. Trimming at the junction amounts to 5 bases on V and 5 bases on J, and the germline ends lie 5 bases apart. The paper as a whole reports these results and caveats: Because donor CMV infection status was unknown, age-related changes in expanded clonotypes were potentially confounded. Observed TCR beta diversity per million T cells fell roughly linearly with age, and a significant reduction was already apparent by age about 38. Bulk unsorted PBMC profiling prevented conclusive comparison of naive and antigen-experienced compartments. Compared with the aged group, more naive CD4+ T cells, fewer expanded clones and increased TCR diversity were shown by the long-lived group, suggesting age selection. Observed TCR beta diversity correlated strongly with the percentage of naive T cells measured by flow cytometry. Total diversity estimates from one million sequenced T cells were considered lower bounds and underestimates.

About this clonotype: No antigen is known for it. No much larger clone is present one base from it, and per-base qualities are unavailable.

Systemically healthy Caucasian individuals from Russia, roughly 40 in total and aged roughly 6 to 100 years, were included as donors. Each donor gave about 9.8 milliliters of peripheral blood, drawn into EDTA-treated Vacutainer tubes. PBMCs were isolated by Ficoll-Paque density-gradient centrifugation, with at least 7 million obtained per sample. Trizol reagent was used to extract total RNA from PBMCs, with at least 5.5 micrograms per sample. The percentages of naive CD45RAhigh/CD27high T cells were determined by flow cytometry on a PBMC aliquot from every donor. Library prep was done by 5' RACE. The data were produced on an Illumina HiSeq 2500. A second PCR of roughly 6 to 11 cycles was run with a J-beta primer mix and a sample-barcoded 5' primer. A template-switch 5' adaptor carrying 12 random nucleotides introduced a unique molecular identifier onto each TCR beta cDNA molecule. Each sample yielded at least 2.5 million CDR3-containing paired-end reads. First-strand cDNA was synthesized from all RNA with the Mint cDNA synthesis kit, primed by a TRBC-specific oligonucleotide. After uracil-DNA glycosylase treatment, a first 18-cycle PCR used universal primers M1SS and BC2_uni_R on all cDNA. Per the authors' processing: Each sample was normalized by randomly selecting 1 million high-quality reads, each carrying a distinct molecular identifier. Reads sharing molecular identifiers were discarded rather than binned into consensus sequences. MiTCR, set to a Q25 quality threshold and the strictest error-elimination algorithm, was used for CDR3 identification, clonotype clustering and error correction. A nonparametric unseen species model using Euler transformation provided a lower-bound estimate of total TCR beta diversity. In TCRdb, the public reads were trimmed at Q25 with fastp and aligned with MiXCR, with productive beta chains retained. One record per CDR3 amino acid sequence lists the most common genes and DNA. In this record, the V and J calls reflect TCRdb's handling and not the investigators' own analysis. Across this sample there are approximately 490,000 distinct CDR3 sequences, with around 24% seen only once. The ten most abundant clones make up under 9% of the sample.

Another study also made use of these data, one on T cells of mothers and their children. As the second study states: The donors were nine systemically healthy Caucasian individuals, made up of three mothers and their six children. cDNA synthesis used all of the extracted RNA, with approximately 1.4 ug of RNA in each 15 ul reaction. Sample barcodes and 2-4 random nucleotides were added via the M1S primer in the second PCR. Each mother yielded over 9 million TCR beta CDR3 reads and each child roughly 3.1 million reads. In both related and unrelated pairs, thymic selection shapes the output of TCR recombination in a similar way, with inherited differences having only a minor effect. Normalized repertoire overlap was always found to be slightly, but never significantly, higher in related mother-child pairs than in unrelated mother-child pairs. No persistent microchimeric T cell clones were detected, at a sensitivity of roughly 99 clones per million clonotypes. To look for features that set related mother-child pairs apart from unrelated individuals, the researchers ran deep NGS to compare the TCR beta repertoires of mothers and children. The mean age was roughly 36 +/- 4 years for the mothers and approximately 11 +/- 4 years for the children. Libraries were sequenced on Illumina HiSeq 2000 with 100+100 nt paired-end reads after adapter ligation with NEBNext reagents. Mother and child libraries were prepared a month apart and sequenced in separate runs to prevent cross-contamination. Each donor had between roughly 450,000 and 2,100,000 distinct TCR beta clonotypes identified. Naive TCR beta clonotypes were estimated from low-frequency clonotypes matched to each donor's FACS-determined naive share, without sorting.

This receptor was taken from a boy aged 5-17 years in good health. The sequencing input was blood. The sequence is built from TRBV24-1 and TRBJ2-2; the D gene cannot be named for sure. CDR3 reads: CATSVVTGELFF. The DNA sequence is as follows: TGTGCCACCAGTGTCGTTACCGGGGAGCTGTTTTTT.